This TCR beta chain was sequenced for a study of blood T cell repertoires in COVID-19. TCRdb's table, derived via immunoSEQ multiplex PCR, lists solely in-frame clones and lacks some. This sample has around 76,000 clones, with 75% to 90% found just once. The sample taken for sequencing was peripheral blood. The receptor's source is a man between 60 and 75 years old with acute or convalescent COVID-19.

CDR3 bases: TGTGCCAGCAGCTTGGCAGGAGCGGTGAACACTGAAGCTTTCTTT. This encodes CASSLAGAVNTEAFF. This rearrangement joins TRBV5-4 to TRBJ1-1; D uncertain. Germline lookup yields CDR1 SGHNT and CDR2 YYREEE (reference sequence). V lost 0 bases to trimming and J lost 0 bases, with 9 bases between them. This CDR3 spans 15 amino acids.